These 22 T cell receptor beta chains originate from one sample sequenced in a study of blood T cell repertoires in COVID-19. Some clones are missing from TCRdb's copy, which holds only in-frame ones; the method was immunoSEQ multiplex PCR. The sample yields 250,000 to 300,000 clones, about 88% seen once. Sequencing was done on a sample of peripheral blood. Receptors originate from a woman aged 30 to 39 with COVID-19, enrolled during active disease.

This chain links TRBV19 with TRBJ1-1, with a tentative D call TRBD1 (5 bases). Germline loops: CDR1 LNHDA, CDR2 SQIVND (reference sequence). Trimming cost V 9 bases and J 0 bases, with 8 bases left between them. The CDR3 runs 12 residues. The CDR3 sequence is CASTTVNTEAFF. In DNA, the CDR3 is TGTGCCAGCACGACAGTGAACACTGAAGCTTTCTTT.

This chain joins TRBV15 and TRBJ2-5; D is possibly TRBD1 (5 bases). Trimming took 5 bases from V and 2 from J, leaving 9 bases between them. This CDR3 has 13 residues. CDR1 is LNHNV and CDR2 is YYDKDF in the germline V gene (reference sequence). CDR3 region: CATSAQDQETQYF. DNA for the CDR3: TGTGCCACCAGCGCACAGGATCAAGAGACCCAGTACTTC.

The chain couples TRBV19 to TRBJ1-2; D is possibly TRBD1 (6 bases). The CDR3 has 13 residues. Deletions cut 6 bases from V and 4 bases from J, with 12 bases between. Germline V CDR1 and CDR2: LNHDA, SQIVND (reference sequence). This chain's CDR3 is CASSRQDIYGYTF. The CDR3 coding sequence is TGTGCCAGTAGCCGACAGGATATCTATGGCTACACCTTC.

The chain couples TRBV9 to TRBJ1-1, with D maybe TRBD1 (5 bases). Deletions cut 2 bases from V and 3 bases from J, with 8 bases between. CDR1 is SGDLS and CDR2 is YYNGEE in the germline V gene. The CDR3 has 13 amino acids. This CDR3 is CASSVGTHTEAFF. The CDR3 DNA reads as TGTGCCAGCAGCGTCGGGACTCACACTGAAGCTTTCTTT.

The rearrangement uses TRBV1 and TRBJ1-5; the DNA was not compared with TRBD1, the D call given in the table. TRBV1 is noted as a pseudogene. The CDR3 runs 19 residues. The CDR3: CTSIPSRAPGQGINQPQHF. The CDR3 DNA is TGCACCAGCATACCAAGTCGGGCGCCGGGACAGGGGATAAATCAGCCCCAGCATTTT.

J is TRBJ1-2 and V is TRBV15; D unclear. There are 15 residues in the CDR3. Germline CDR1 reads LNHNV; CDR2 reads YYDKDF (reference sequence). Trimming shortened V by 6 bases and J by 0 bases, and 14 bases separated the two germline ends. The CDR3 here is CATSERLEANYGYTF. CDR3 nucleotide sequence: TGTGCCACCAGTGAACGACTGGAAGCTAACTATGGCTACACCTTC.

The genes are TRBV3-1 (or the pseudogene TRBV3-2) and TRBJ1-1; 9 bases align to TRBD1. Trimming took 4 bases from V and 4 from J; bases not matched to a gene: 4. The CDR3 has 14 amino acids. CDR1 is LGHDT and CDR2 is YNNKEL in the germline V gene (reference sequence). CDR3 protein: CASSLSTGGTEAFF. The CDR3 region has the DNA TGTGCCAGCAGCCTATCGACAGGGGGCACTGAAGCTTTCTTT.

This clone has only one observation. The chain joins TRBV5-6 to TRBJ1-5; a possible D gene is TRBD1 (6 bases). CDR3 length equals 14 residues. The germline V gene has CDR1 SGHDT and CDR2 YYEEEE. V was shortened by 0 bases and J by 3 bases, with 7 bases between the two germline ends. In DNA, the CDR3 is TGTGCCAGCAGCTTGGGACAGGTCAATCAGCCCCAGCATTTT. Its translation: CASSLGQVNQPQHF.

CDR3 sequence: CASSLFPGSYEQYF. CDR3 bases: TGTGCCAGCAGCTTATTCCCGGGTTCCTACGAGCAGTACTTC. This chain connects TRBV7-3 to TRBJ2-7; D is ambiguous. Trimming shortened V by 2 bases and J by 1 base, and 9 bases separated the two germline ends. The V gene's germline CDR1 is SGHTA and CDR2 FQGTGA. The CDR3 consists of 14 residues.

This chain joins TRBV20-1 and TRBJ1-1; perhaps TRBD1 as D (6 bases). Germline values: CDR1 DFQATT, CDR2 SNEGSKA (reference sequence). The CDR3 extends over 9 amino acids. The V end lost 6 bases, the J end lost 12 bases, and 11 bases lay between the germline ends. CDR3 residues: CSAPGTSFF. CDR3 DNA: TGCAGTGCCCCCGGGACATCTTTCTTT.

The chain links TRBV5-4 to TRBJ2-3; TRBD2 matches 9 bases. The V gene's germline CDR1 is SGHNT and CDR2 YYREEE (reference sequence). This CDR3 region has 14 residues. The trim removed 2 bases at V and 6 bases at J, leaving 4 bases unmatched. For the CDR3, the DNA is TGTGCCAGCAGCTTCTCTAGCGGGACGGATACGCAGTATTTT. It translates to CASSFSSGTDTQYF.

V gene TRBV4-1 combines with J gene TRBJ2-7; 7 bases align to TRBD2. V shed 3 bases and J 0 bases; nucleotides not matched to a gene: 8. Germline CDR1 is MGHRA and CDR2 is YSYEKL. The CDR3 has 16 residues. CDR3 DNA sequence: TGCGCCAGCAGCCAGGAACTAGCGTCGAGCTCCTACGAGCAGTACTTC. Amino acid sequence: CASSQELASSSYEQYF.

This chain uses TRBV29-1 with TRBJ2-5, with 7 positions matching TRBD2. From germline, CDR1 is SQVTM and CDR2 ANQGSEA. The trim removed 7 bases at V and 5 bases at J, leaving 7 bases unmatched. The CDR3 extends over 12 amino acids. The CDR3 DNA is TGCAGCGCTAATAGGGGAGGGGAGACCCAGTACTTC. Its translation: CSANRGGETQYF.

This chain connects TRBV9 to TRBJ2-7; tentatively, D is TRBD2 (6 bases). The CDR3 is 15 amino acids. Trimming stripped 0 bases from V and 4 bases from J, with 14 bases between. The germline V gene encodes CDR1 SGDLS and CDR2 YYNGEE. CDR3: CASSVAGAPGYEQYF. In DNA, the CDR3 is TGTGCCAGCAGCGTAGCGGGAGCCCCAGGATACGAGCAGTACTTC.

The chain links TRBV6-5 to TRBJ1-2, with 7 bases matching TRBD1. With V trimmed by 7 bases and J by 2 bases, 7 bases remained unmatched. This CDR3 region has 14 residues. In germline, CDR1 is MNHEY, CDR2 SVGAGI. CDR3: CASKKTGRNYGYTF. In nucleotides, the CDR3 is TGTGCCAGCAAGAAGACAGGGAGGAACTATGGCTACACCTTC.

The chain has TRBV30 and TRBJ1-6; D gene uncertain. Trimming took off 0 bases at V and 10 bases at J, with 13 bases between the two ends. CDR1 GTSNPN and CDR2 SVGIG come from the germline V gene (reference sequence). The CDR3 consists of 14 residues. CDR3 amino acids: CAWSVLTGISPLHF. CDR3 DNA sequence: TGTGCCTGGAGTGTACTAACGGGGATATCACCCCTCCACTTT. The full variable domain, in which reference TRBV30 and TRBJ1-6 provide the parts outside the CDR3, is SQTIHQWPATLVQPVGSPLSLECTVEGTSNPNLYWYRQAAGRGLQLLFYSVGIGQISSEVPQNLSASRPQDRQFILSSKKLLLSDSGFYLCAWSVLTGISPLHFGNGTRLTVT.

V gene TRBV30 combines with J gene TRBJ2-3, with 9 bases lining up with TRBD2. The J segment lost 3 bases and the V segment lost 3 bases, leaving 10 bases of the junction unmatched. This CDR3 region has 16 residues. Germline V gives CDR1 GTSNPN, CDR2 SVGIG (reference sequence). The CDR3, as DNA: TGTGCCTGGAGCCAGAAACTAGCGGGCGAGACAGATACGCAGTATTTT. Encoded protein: CAWSQKLAGETDTQYF.

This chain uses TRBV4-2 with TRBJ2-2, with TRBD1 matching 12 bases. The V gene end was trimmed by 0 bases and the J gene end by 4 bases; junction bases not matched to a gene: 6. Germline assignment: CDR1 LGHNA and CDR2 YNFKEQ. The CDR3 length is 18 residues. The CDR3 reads CASSQDPGQGAFTGELFF. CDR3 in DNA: TGTGCCAGCAGCCAAGATCCGGGACAGGGGGCGTTCACCGGGGAGCTGTTTTTT.

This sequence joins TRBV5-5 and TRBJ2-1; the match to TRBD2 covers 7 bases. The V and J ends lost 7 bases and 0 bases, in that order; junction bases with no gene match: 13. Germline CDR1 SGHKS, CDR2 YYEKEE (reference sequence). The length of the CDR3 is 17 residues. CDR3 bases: TGTGCCAGCCAGAGGCAAATCGGCGGGAGCTCCTACAATGAGCAGTTCTTC. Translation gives CASQRQIGGSSYNEQFF.

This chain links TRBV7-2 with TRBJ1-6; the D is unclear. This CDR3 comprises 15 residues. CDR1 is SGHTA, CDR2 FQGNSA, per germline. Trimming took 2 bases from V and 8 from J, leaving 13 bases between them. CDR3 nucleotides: TGTGCCAGCAGCTTAAGGCCAGGTTTTTATTCACCCCTCCACTTT. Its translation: CASSLRPGFYSPLHF.

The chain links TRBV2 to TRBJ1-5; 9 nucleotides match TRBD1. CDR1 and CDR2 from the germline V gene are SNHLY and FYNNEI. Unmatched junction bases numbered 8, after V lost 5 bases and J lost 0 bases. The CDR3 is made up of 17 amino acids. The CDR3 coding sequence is TGTGCCAGCAGTTGGACAGGGGTGCTTCGTAGCAATCAGCCCCAGCATTTT. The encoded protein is CASSWTGVLRSNQPQHF.

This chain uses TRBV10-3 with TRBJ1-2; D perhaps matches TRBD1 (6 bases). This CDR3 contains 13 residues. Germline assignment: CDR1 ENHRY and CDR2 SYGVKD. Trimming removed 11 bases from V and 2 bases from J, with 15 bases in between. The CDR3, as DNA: TGTGCCTCGAACCGGGGGGGCAACTATGGCTACACCTTC. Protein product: CASNRGGNYGYTF.